A selection of T cell receptor beta chains follows, all from one sample in a study of blood T cell repertoires in COVID-19. Clones were read by immunoSEQ multiplex PCR, and TCRdb kept only the in-frame ones, dropping some. The sample records approximately 99,000 clones, approximately 80% being singletons. Sequenced input: peripheral blood. The receptors derive from a woman aged 65 to 85 with acute or convalescent COVID-19. Both conserved end residues are part of each CDR3. The D gene is left open where the match is weak. Clone size, where shown, is once, few, many, or a class for clones that have expanded.

D,J,size,length,V,DNA,CDR3
TRBD2,TRBJ2-2,-,14,TRBV28,TGTGCCAGCAGTAAGACTAGCGGGACGAGGGAGCTGTTTTTT,CASSKTSGTRELFF
-,TRBJ1-4,-,18,TRBV19,TGTGCCAGTACTCGATCCTGGAGCGGGGTTCGGACTAATGAAAAACTGTTTTTT,CASTRSWSGVRTNEKLFF
-,TRBJ2-5,-,14,TRBV24-1,TGTGCCACCAGTGAGACGGGACAAAGGGAGACCCAGTACTTC,CATSETGQRETQYF
-,TRBJ1-2,-,14,TRBV6-2/TRBV6-3,TGTGCCAGCAGTTACCCGAGGGACATTTATGGCTACACCTTC,CASSYPRDIYGYTF
-,TRBJ1-6,-,13,TRBV5-1,TGCGCCAGCAGCTCCCAGAGGGATTCACCCCTCCACTTT,CASSSQRDSPLHF
-,TRBJ1-1,-,16,TRBV29-1,TGCAGCGTTGATCCGGGGGGCGTACGGGCGAACACTGAAGCTTTCTTT,CSVDPGGVRANTEAFF
-,TRBJ1-4,-,16,TRBV19,TGTGCCAGTAGCCCGGGAAGGAACAGACCTAATGAAAAACTGTTTTTT,CASSPGRNRPNEKLFF
-,TRBJ1-1,-,18,TRBV14,TGTGCCAGCAGCCTCCACACAGGGAATGCGGGCCGACGAACTGAAGCTTTCTTT,CASSLHTGNAGRRTEAFF
-,TRBJ1-6,-,13,TRBV6-4,TGTGCCAGCAGTGGGGACAATAATTCACCCCTCCACTTT,CASSGDNNSPLHF
TRBD1,TRBJ2-6,-,17,TRBV4-3,TGCGCCAGCAGCCAAGATGACAGGGACTCTGGGGCCAACGTCCTGACTTTC,CASSQDDRDSGANVLTF
-,TRBJ1-5,once,19,TRBV21-1,TGTGCCAGCAGCTCGAAGAAGGAGGGCCGAAGAAACCTCGGCCAGCCCCAGCATTTT,CASSSKKEGRRNLGQPQHF